These T cell receptor beta chains were read from a single sample in a study of OX40 agonist ivuxolimab in advanced cancers. Data came from immunoSEQ multiplex PCR; TCRdb stores just in-frame clones and leaves some out. The sample contains around 48,000 clones, over 80% of which appear only once. The sequenced sample was CD4+ or CD8+ T cells sorted from blood, obtained in a trial of the OX40 agonist ivuxolimab. These receptor sequences come from an adult with an advanced solid tumor such as melanoma, head and neck, liver or kidney cancer. CDR3s include the opening cysteine and the closing phenylalanine or tryptophan.

V	length	J	CDR3
TRBV19	15	TRBJ1-5	CASSGSGTVNQPQHF
TRBV27	15	TRBJ2-5	CASSLIAGAGETQYF
TRBV7-8	13	TRBJ2-5	CASSSPGKETQYF
TRBV6-1	14	TRBJ1-2	CASSGDRSVYGYTF
TRBV5-8	11	TRBJ1-1	CASSLVEEAFF
TRBV11-2	15	TRBJ1-2	CASSYTDRANYGYTF
TRBV6-5	12	TRBJ2-7	CASRTGDFGQYF
TRBV15	15	TRBJ2-1	CATSKRGAAENEQFF
TRBV9	14	TRBJ2-3	CASSAAGTSDTQYF
TRBV4-3	14	TRBJ1-1	CASSQVSFQAEAFF
TRBV6-5	16	TRBJ1-2	CASSYWGDRVNYGYTF
TRBV5-1	14	TRBJ1-4	CASSSLFRNEKLFF
TRBV7-9	14	TRBJ2-2	CASSSGTDTGELFF
TRBV6-5	13	TRBJ2-1	CASRGDPYNEQFF
TRBV2	15	TRBJ2-1	CASKISGTTYNEQFF
TRBV14	15	TRBJ2-2	CASSQDFGGAGELFF
TRBV11-2	14	TRBJ2-7	CASSLSSGDYEQYF
TRBV6-1	13	TRBJ1-5	CASSAGQNQPQHF
TRBV4-2	15	TRBJ1-3	CASSQDRGSGNTIYF
TRBV11-2	18	TRBJ1-3	CASSLDTGRQRSGNTIYF